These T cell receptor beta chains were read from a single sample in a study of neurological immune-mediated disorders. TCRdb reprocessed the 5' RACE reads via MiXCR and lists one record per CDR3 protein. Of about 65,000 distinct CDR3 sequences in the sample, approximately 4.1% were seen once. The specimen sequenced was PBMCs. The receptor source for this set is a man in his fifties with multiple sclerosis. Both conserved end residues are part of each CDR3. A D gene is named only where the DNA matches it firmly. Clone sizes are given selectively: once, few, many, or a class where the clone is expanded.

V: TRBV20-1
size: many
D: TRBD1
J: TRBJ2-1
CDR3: CSARETGGLYNEQFF
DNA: TGCAGTGCTAGAGAGACAGGGGGCCTCTACAATGAGCAGTTCTTC

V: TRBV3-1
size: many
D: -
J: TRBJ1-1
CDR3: CASSPQDGPANTEAFF
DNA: TGTGCCAGCAGCCCACAGGACGGGCCGGCGAACACTGAAGCTTTCTTT

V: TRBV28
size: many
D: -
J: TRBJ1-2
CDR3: CASSIRGNGYTF
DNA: TGTGCCAGCAGTATTCGGGGTAATGGCTACACCTTC

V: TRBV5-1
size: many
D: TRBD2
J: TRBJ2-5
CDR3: CASRARGVFSGSQETQYF
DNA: TGCGCCAGCAGGGCTCGGGGGGTATTTTCCGGGAGCCAAGAGACCCAGTACTTC

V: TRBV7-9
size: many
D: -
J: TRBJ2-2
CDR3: CASSLVAGTLSYRRELFF
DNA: TGTGCCAGCAGCTTAGTAGCCGGGACCTTAAGTTATCGCCGGGAGCTGTTTTTT

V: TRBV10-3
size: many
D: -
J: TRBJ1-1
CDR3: CAIMGGSLMNTEAFF
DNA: TGTGCCATCATGGGGGGCTCACTCATGAACACTGAAGCTTTCTTT

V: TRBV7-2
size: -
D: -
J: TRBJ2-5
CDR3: CASSLSAADRETQYF
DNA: TGTGCCAGCAGCTTAAGTGCGGCCGACCGGGAGACCCAGTACTTC

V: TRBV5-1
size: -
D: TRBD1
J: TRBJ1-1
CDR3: CASSFGTGYTEAFF
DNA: TGCGCCAGCAGCTTCGGGACAGGGTATACTGAAGCTTTCTTT

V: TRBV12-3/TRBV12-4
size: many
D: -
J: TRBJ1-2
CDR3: CASSTSGYGYTF
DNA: TGTGCCAGCAGTACATCAGGGTATGGCTACACCTTC

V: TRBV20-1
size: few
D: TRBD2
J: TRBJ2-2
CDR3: CSAGPSGLTGELFF
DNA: TGCAGTGCTGGCCCTAGCGGGCTCACCGGGGAGCTGTTTTTT

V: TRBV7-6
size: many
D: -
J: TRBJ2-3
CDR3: CASSLDSTDTQYF
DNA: TGTGCCAGCAGCTTGGACTCCACAGATACGCAGTATTTT

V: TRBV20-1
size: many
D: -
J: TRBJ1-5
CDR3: CSARGRTSNQPQHF
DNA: TGCAGTGCTAGAGGCAGGACTAGCAATCAGCCCCAGCATTTT

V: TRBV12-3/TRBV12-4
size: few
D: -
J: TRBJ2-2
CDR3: CASSFPEGATGELFF
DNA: TGTGCCAGCAGTTTTCCCGAAGGGGCGACCGGGGAGCTGTTTTTT

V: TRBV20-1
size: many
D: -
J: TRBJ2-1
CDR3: CSARAYGTPIYNEQFF
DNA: TGCAGTGCTAGAGCTTACGGGACTCCAATCTACAATGAGCAGTTCTTC

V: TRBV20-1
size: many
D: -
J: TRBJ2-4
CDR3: CSAKTDGRLAKNIQYF
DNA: TGCAGTGCTAAGACTGACGGACGACTAGCCAAAAACATTCAGTACTTC

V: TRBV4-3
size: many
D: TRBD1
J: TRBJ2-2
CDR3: CASSQGQGAITGELFF
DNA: TGCGCCAGCAGCCAGGGACAGGGAGCGATCACCGGGGAGCTGTTTTTT

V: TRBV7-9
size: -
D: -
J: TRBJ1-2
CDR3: CASSPVMVGGYGYTF
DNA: TGTGCCAGCAGCCCCGTTATGGTTGGGGGCTATGGCTACACCTTC

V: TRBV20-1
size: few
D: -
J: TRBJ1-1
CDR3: CSAAGHKMNTEAFF
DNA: TGCAGTGCCGCCGGACATAAAATGAACACTGAAGCTTTCTTT

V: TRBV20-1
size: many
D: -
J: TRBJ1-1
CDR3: CSARAGGLNTEAFF
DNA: TGCAGTGCTAGAGCGGGGGGATTGAACACTGAAGCTTTCTTT

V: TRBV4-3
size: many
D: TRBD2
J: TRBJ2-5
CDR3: CASSLEYGTSGGHQETQYF
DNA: TGCGCCAGCAGCTTAGAGTACGGGACTAGCGGGGGGCACCAAGAGACCCAGTACTTC

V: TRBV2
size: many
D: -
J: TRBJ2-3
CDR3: CASRLEGPDTQYF
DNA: TGTGCCAGCAGGCTAGAAGGGCCAGATACGCAGTATTTT

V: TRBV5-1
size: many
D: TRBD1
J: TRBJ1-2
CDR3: CASSRDREEGYGYTF
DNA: TGCGCCAGCAGCCGCGACAGGGAGGAAGGCTATGGCTACACCTTC

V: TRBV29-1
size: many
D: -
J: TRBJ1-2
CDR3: CSVELNYGYTF
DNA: TGCAGCGTTGAATTAAACTATGGCTACACCTTC

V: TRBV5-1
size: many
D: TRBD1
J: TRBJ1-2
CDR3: CASREGQAANYGYTF
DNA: TGCGCCAGCAGAGAGGGACAGGCGGCTAACTATGGCTACACCTTC

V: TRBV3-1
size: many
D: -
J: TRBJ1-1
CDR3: CASSQEGTNTEAFF
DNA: TGTGCCAGCAGCCAAGAGGGGACTAACACTGAAGCTTTCTTT

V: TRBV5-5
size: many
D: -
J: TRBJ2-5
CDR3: CASSLGGVVETQYF
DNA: TGTGCCAGCAGCTTGGGGGGGGTTGTAGAGACCCAGTACTTC

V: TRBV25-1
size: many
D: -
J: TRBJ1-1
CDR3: CASSDDGAEAFF
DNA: TGTGCCAGCAGTGACGACGGGGCTGAAGCTTTCTTT

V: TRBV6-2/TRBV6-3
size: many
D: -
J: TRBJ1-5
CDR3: CASTISLGGNQPQHF
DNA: TGTGCCAGCACCATCTCCCTTGGAGGCAATCAGCCCCAGCATTTT

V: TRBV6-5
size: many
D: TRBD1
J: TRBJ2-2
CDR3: CASRGTGGGIGELFF
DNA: TGTGCCAGCAGAGGGACAGGGGGTGGCATCGGGGAGCTGTTTTTT

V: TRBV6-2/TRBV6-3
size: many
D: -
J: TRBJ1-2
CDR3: CASSADGDKVLSNYGYTF
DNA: TGTGCCAGCAGTGCCGACGGGGACAAGGTCCTCTCTAACTATGGCTACACCTTC

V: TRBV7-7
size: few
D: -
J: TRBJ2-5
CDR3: CASSRGNSETQYF
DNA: TGTGCCAGCAGCCGTGGAAACTCGGAGACCCAGTACTTC

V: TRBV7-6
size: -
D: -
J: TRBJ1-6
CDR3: CASSSYVNSPLNF
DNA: TGTGCCAGCAGCTCCTACGTGAATTCACCCCTCAACTTT

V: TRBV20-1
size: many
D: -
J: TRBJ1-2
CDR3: CSARGIDRLQIHGYTF
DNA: TGCAGTGCTAGAGGGATCGACAGGCTACAGATTCATGGCTACACCTTC

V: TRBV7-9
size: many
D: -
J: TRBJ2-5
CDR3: CASSSSSPGGETQYF
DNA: TGTGCCAGCAGTTCCTCGAGCCCCGGTGGGGAGACCCAGTACTTC

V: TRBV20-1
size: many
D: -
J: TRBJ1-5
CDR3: CSARWTQNQPQHF
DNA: TGCAGTGCTAGATGGACACAAAATCAGCCCCAGCATTTT

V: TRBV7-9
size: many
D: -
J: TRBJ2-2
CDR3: CASRGLRDGNTGELFF
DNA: TGTGCCAGCAGAGGCCTCCGGGACGGGAACACCGGGGAGCTGTTTTTT

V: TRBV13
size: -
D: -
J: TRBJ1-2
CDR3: CASRGDLSYGYTF
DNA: TGTGCCAGCAGGGGGGATCTCTCCTATGGCTACACCTTC

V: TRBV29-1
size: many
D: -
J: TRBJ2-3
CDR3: CSSRGGDGTDTQYF
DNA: TGCAGCTCCCGAGGGGGGGATGGGACAGATACGCAGTATTTT

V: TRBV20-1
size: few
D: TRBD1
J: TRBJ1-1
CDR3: CSARHPGQYLPNTEAFF
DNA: TGCAGTGCTAGGCACCCGGGACAGTACTTACCGAACACTGAAGCTTTCTTT

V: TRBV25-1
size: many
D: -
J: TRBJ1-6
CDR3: CASSARGALVSPLHF
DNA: TGTGCCAGCAGCGCCAGGGGCGCGTTGGTCTCACCCCTCCACTTT

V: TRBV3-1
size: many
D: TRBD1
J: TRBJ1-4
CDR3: CASSLGTGPGKKLFF
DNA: TGTGCCAGCAGCCTCGGGACAGGGCCAGGTAAAAAACTGTTTTTT

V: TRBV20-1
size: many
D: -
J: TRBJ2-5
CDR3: CSAREVLRGTQYF
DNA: TGCAGTGCTAGAGAGGTCCTACGCGGGACCCAGTACTTC

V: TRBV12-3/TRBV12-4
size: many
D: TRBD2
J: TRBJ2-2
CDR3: CASRSGGGTGELFF
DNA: TGTGCCAGCAGAAGCGGGGGTGGGACCGGGGAGCTGTTTTTT

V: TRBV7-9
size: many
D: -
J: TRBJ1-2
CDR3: CASSSSGVNYGYTF
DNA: TGTGCCAGCAGCTCCTCAGGGGTCAACTATGGCTACACCTTC

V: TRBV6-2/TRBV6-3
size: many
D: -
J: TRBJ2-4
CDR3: CASSYGTARSSVVYF
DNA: TGTGCCAGCAGTTACGGGACCGCAAGAAGTTCCGTTGTGTACTTC

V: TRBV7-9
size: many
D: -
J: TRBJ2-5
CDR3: CASSLSLSGLETQYF
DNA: TGTGCCAGCAGCCTTAGCTTGTCAGGATTGGAGACCCAGTACTTC

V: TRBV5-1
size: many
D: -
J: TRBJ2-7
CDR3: CASSFLPHGAPSYEQYF
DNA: TGCGCCAGCAGCTTCCTTCCTCACGGGGCACCCTCCTACGAGCAGTACTTC

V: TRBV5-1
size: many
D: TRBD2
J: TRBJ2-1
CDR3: CASSISGLAGGRGEFF
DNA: TGCGCCAGCAGCATATCGGGACTAGCGGGGGGCCGGGGTGAGTTCTTC

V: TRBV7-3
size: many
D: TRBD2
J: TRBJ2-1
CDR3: CASSLTRSGGARSYNEQFF
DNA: TGTGCCAGCAGCTTAACCCGGAGCGGGGGGGCCAGGTCCTACAATGAGCAGTTCTTC

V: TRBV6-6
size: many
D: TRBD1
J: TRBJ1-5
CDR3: CASTQGQVNQPQHF
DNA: TGTGCCAGCACTCAAGGACAGGTCAATCAGCCCCAGCATTTT

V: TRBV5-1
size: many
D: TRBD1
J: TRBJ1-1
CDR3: CASSLVPGQGNTEAFF
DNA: TGCGCCAGCAGCTTGGTTCCGGGACAGGGGAACACTGAAGCTTTCTTT

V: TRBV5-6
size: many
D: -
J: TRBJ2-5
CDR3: CASSLAAGGETQYF
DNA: TGTGCCAGCAGCTTGGCTGCTGGGGGGGAGACCCAGTACTTC

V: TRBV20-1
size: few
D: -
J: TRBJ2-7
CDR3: CSARDPGWQGGSYEQYF
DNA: TGCAGTGCTAGAGACCCAGGGTGGCAGGGTGGGTCCTACGAGCAGTACTTC

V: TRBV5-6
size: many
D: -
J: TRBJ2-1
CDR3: CASSMNYNEQFF
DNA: TGTGCCAGCAGCATGAATTACAATGAGCAGTTCTTC

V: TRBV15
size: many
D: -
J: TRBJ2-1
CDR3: CATSTGPRRDHEQFF
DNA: TGTGCCACCAGCACCGGCCCCCGCAGGGACCATGAGCAGTTCTTC

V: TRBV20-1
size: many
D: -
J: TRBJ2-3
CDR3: CSARDLNSPTDTQYF
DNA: TGCAGTGCTAGAGATCTCAACAGCCCCACAGATACGCAGTATTTT

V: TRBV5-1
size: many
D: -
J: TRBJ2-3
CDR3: CASTGTSGTDTQYF
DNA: TGCGCCAGCACTGGGACTTCCGGCACAGATACGCAGTATTTT

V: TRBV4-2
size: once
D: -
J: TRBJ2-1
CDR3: CASSQDTRGEQFF
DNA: TGTGCCAGCAGCCAAGACACCCGGGGTGAGCAGTTCTTC